This T cell receptor (beta chain) was documented in a study of T cells in Graves' hyperthyroidism and ophthalmopathy. Looked up from germline, CDR1 is SGHRS and CDR2 is YFSETQ. With 4 bases clipped from V and 7 bases from J, the junction kept 7 bases outside the gene matches. This CDR3 is 15 amino acids long. The TCR beta CDR3 regions underwent amplification using RNA transcripts as the source. First-round RT-PCR of the TCR CDR3 relied on the HTBI primer set. TCRdb independently ran MiXCR on the multiplex PCR reads; one entry per CDR3 protein. This repertoire shows some 92,000 distinct CDR3 sequences, roughly 37% found once; its top ten account for roughly 10%. This clonotype was counted at least ten times.

The chain is built from TRBV5-1 and TRBJ1-6, with TRBD1 identical over 8 bases. The source material was peripheral blood or thyroid tissue (not recorded which). The TCR sequence derives from a woman aged 25 to 39 with Graves' hyperthyroidism. The CDR3 protein is CASSLQGATNSPLHF. The CDR3 coding sequence is TGCGCCAGCAGCCTCCAGGGGGCCACGAATTCACCCCTCCACTTT.